Below are 23 T cell receptor beta chains sequenced from a single sample in a study of T-cell memory formation after mild COVID-19. Using its own MiXCR run on the 5' RACE reads, TCRdb lists one record per CDR3 protein. The data show 150,000 to 200,000 distinct CDR3 sequences, with 11% seen just once and roughly 3.8% held by the top ten. The sequencing input was PBMCs or a T cell subset sorted from them (not recorded which). Receptors originate from a man younger than 35 who had mild COVID-19 (a few samples of this study predate the infection). Cell type and time point are not known.

A few counts support this clonotype. This chain links TRBV7-3 with TRBJ2-3; 13 bases are shared with TRBD2. From germline, CDR1 is SGHTA and CDR2 FQGTGA. This CDR3 region has 16 residues. V was clipped by 6 bases and J by 2 bases; unmatched bases: 5. The DNA of the CDR3 is TGTGCCAGCAGATCGGGACTAGCGGGGCCCACAGATACGCAGTATTTT. Residues: CASRSGLAGPTDTQYF.

The V gene is TRBV5-1, the J gene TRBJ2-3; 10 positions match TRBD2. After removal of 3 bases from V and 2 bases from J, the junction contained 6 bases not matched to a gene. CDR1 is SGHRS and CDR2 is YFSETQ in the germline V gene. This CDR3 region has 16 residues. The CDR3 DNA reads TGCGCCAGCAGCTCCAAACTAGCGGGAAACACAGATACGCAGTATTTT. Its protein is CASSSKLAGNTDTQYF.

This chain links TRBV3-1 with TRBJ2-1; D perhaps matches TRBD2 (5 bases). V was pared by 3 bases and J by 9 bases, with 15 bases between. There are 14 residues in the CDR3. In germline, CDR1 is LGHDT, CDR2 YNNKEL (reference sequence). The CDR3 sequence is CASSQKGLRLEQFF. The DNA of the CDR3 is TGTGCCAGCAGCCAGAAAGGACTCCGGCTTGAGCAGTTCTTC.

The rearrangement links TRBV6-6 to TRBJ1-5, with 7 bases identical to TRBD1. CDR3 length: 14 residues. Germline CDR1 MNHNY, CDR2 SVGAGI (reference sequence). With V trimmed by 2 bases and J by 5 bases, 3 bases remained unmatched. CDR3 coding DNA: TGTGCCAGCAGTTACGAGGGGGCTTATCAGCCCCAGCATTTT. Translation gives CASSYEGAYQPQHF.

This clonotype was detected many times. CDR3 nucleotides: TGTGCCAGCAGTGAGGTAGTCCCCAAGGAGACCCAGTACTTC. Translation: CASSEVVPKETQYF. The rearrangement links TRBV2 to TRBJ2-5; D remains ambiguous. The CDR3 spans 14 residues. CDR1 is SNHLY, CDR2 FYNNEI, per germline. Trimming stripped 3 bases from V and 5 bases from J, with 13 bases between.

The chain couples TRBV2 to TRBJ1-3; D gene ambiguous. Germline V gene sequence: CDR1 SNHLY, CDR2 FYNNEI. Trimming shortened V by 2 bases and J by 0 bases, and 17 bases separated the two germline ends. The CDR3 contains 18 residues. The CDR3 DNA is TGTGCCAGCAGTGAACGTAGGTACAGCGGAAGCTCTGGAAACACCATATATTTT. It codes for CASSERRYSGSSGNTIYF. The variable domain in full, with the rest retrieved from reference TRBV2 and TRBJ1-3, is EPEVTQTPSHQVTQMGQEVILRCVPISNHLYFYWYRQILGQKVEFLVSFYNNEISEKSEIFDDQFSVERPDGSNFTLKIRSTKLEDSAMYFCASSERRYSGSSGNTIYFGEGSWLTVV.

This clonotype was observed many times. The chain is built from TRBV5-1 and TRBJ2-7; tentatively, D is TRBD1 or TRBD2 (5 bases each). V was shortened by 4 bases and J by 0 bases, with 11 bases between the two germline ends. This CDR3 has 14 residues. The germline V gene has CDR1 SGHRS and CDR2 YFSETQ. As DNA, the CDR3 is TGCGCCAGCAGCCTATCAGGGAGCTCCTACGAGCAGTACGTC. Protein sequence: CASSLSGSSYEQYV.

The CDR3 reads CASWSGVSADTQYF. Here the CDR3 DNA reads TGCGCCAGCTGGTCGGGGGTATCTGCAGATACGCAGTATTTT. The V call is TRBV5-1, the J call TRBJ2-3, with D possibly being TRBD2 (6 bases). The CDR3 is 14 residues long. Deletions cut 7 bases from V and 4 bases from J, with 16 bases between. CDR1 is SGHRS, CDR2 YFSETQ, per germline. The variable domain in full, completed from reference TRBV5-1 and TRBJ2-3, reads KAGVTQTPRYLIKTRGQQVTLSCSPISGHRSVSWYQQTPGQGLQFLFEYFSETQRNKGNFPGRFSGRQFSNSRSEMNVSTLELGDSALYLCASWSGVSADTQYFGPGTRLTVL.

This clonotype showed up just a few times. The V gene is TRBV2, the J gene TRBJ2-3, with D uncertain. V shed 3 bases and J shed 1 base, with 11 bases lying between them. The CDR3 sequence is 15 residues long. In germline, CDR1 is SNHLY, CDR2 FYNNEI. The CDR3 sequence: CASSDRQPGTDTQYF. CDR3 bases: TGTGCCAGCAGTGATAGGCAGCCCGGCACAGATACGCAGTATTTT.

The chain carries TRBV15 and TRBJ2-3, with D possibly being TRBD2 (5 bases). The germline V and J ends were trimmed by 0 bases and 1 base, with 5 bases remaining between them. Germline V gene sequence: CDR1 LNHNV, CDR2 YYDKDF (reference sequence). This CDR3 has 14 amino acids. The CDR3 region is CATSRDSGTDTQYF. The CDR3, as DNA: TGTGCCACCAGCAGAGATAGCGGCACAGATACGCAGTATTTT.

The V call is TRBV7-2, the J call TRBJ2-7, with 9 positions matching TRBD1. V lost 5 bases and J lost 6; bases outside the gene matches: 11. This CDR3 is 15 amino acids long. Germline lookup yields CDR1 SGHTA and CDR2 FQGNSA. For the CDR3, the DNA is TGTGCCAGCAGCCGAAGGGGACAGGGAGATGGCGAGCAGTACGTC. Encoded protein: CASSRRGQGDGEQYV.

Only a few counts were recorded for this clonotype. The J gene is TRBJ1-5, the V gene TRBV20-1; a weak D match, TRBD1 (6 bases). CDR1 is DFQATT, CDR2 SNEGSKA, per germline (reference sequence). This CDR3 is 12 amino acids long. With 3 bases removed from V and 9 bases from J, the gap between germline ends came to 12 bases. The CDR3 DNA sequence: TGCAGTGCTAGCGGGGGCGTCGCGCCCCAGCATTTT. Amino acids: CSASGGVAPQHF.

This clonotype has ten or more counts. The V and J genes are TRBV6-4 and TRBJ1-5, with D maybe TRBD1 (5 bases). The CDR3 contains 13 residues. Trimming removed 2 bases at V and 6 bases at J, with 8 bases between. In germline, CDR1 is MRHNA, CDR2 SNTAGT. The chain's CDR3 is CASSDEGIQPQHF. The CDR3 DNA follows: TGTGCCAGCAGTGACGAGGGGATTCAGCCCCAGCATTTT.

This clonotype has a handful of counts. The chain uses TRBV6-5 and TRBJ1-6; TRBD1 might be the D (6 bases). CDR1 is MNHEY and CDR2 is SVGAGI in the germline V gene. Trimming removed 5 bases at V and 0 bases at J, with 11 bases between. This CDR3 region has 16 residues. As DNA, the CDR3 is TGTGCCAGCAGTGTCACAGGGAGCTCCTATAATTCACCCCTCCACTTT. It specifies CASSVTGSSYNSPLHF.

The CDR3 is CASSLSGTSGGRNEQFF. The CDR3 DNA reads TGTGCCAGCAGCTTATCTGGGACTAGCGGGGGAAGGAATGAGCAGTTCTTC. This chain connects TRBV7-3 to TRBJ2-1; 14 bases match TRBD2. CDR3 length: 17 residues. V lost 2 bases to trimming and J lost 7 bases; unmatched junction nucleotides: 7. Germline V gene sequence: CDR1 SGHTA, CDR2 FQGTGA.

This sequence joins TRBV5-5 and TRBJ2-1, with a tentative D call TRBD1 (5 bases). Per germline, CDR1 SGHKS and CDR2 YYEKEE (reference sequence). The V gene lost 5 bases and the J gene lost 1 base, with 10 bases spanning the gap. The CDR3 runs to 14 residues. The CDR3 here is CASRPAGSYNEQFF. DNA of the CDR3: TGTGCCAGCAGGCCCGCAGGGTCCTACAATGAGCAGTTCTTC.

This clonotype turned up a few times. The rearrangement links TRBV12-5 to TRBJ2-1, with 7 nucleotides matching TRBD2. This CDR3 has 15 residues. Trimming removed 0 bases from V and 6 bases from J; junction bases left unmatched: 5. The germline V gene has CDR1 LGHNT and CDR2 FRNRAP. Here the CDR3 DNA reads TGTGCTAGTGGTTTGGTACTGGGGGGGGTCAATGAGCAGTTCTTC. Its translation is CASGLVLGGVNEQFF.

In its sample, this clonotype was seen many times. V gene TRBV2 combines with J gene TRBJ2-7; 7 nucleotides line up with TRBD1. CDR1 and CDR2 from the germline V gene are SNHLY and FYNNEI. The V and J ends lost 8 bases and 6 bases, in that order; junction bases with no gene match: 7. There are 12 residues in the CDR3. This chain's CDR3 is CASRDRVGEQYF. The CDR3 nucleotides read TGTGCCAGCCGAGACAGGGTCGGCGAGCAGTACTTC.

There are a few counts of this clonotype. The V call is TRBV12-5, the J call TRBJ1-1; tentatively, D is TRBD1 (6 bases). Trimming cost V 6 bases and J 4 bases, with 12 bases left between them. CDR1 LGHNT and CDR2 FRNRAP come from the germline V gene. This CDR3 has 13 residues. The CDR3: CASGFGQFTEAFF. The CDR3 DNA is TGTGCTAGTGGCTTTGGACAGTTCACTGAAGCTTTCTTT.

Many counts were recorded for this clonotype. The chain recombines TRBV18 with TRBJ1-2; D remains unclear. This CDR3 spans 14 amino acids. Trimming cost V 3 bases and J 0 bases, with 8 bases left between them. CDR1 is KGHSH and CDR2 is LQKENI in the germline V gene. DNA of the CDR3: TGTGCCAGCTCACCCGGAGGTTCTAACTATGGCTACACCTTC. Translated, it gives CASSPGGSNYGYTF.

V is TRBV18 and J is TRBJ1-1; possibly TRBD1 for D (6 bases). The V end lost 3 bases, the J end lost 1 base, and 9 bases lay between the germline ends. This CDR3 contains 14 residues. Germline CDR1 reads KGHSH; CDR2 reads LQKENI. This CDR3 is CASSPLQGNTEAFF. As DNA, the CDR3 is TGTGCCAGCTCACCGTTACAGGGGAACACTGAAGCTTTCTTT. The full variable domain, with the rest looked up from reference TRBV18 and TRBJ1-1, is NAGVMQNPRHLVRRRGQEARLRCSPMKGHSHVYWYRQLPEEGLKFMVYLQKENIIDESGMPKERFSAEFPKEGPSILRIQQVVRGDSAAYFCASSPLQGNTEAFFGQGTRLTVV.

This chain uses TRBV5-5 with TRBJ1-5; TRBD1 is a possible D gene (5 bases). V lost 4 bases and J 2 bases, leaving 22 bases between the germline ends. The CDR3 has 18 residues. Germline V gives CDR1 SGHKS, CDR2 YYEKEE (reference sequence). Here the CDR3 DNA reads TGTGCCAGCAGCCCAGGCGGGGCGGGTAGGGGACGCAATCAGCCCCAGCATTTT. Translation gives CASSPGGAGRGRNQPQHF.

The V and J genes are TRBV4-3 and TRBJ1-5; D may be TRBD1 (5 bases). The CDR3 sequence is 15 residues long. V shed 1 base and J shed 7 bases, with 14 bases lying between them. CDR1 LGHNA and CDR2 YSLEER come from the germline V gene. CDR3 loop: CASSQVAGVAQPQHF. CDR3 bases: TGCGCCAGCAGCCAAGTCGCGGGGGTCGCGCAGCCCCAGCATTTT.